This T cell receptor beta chain was found in a study of CD8 T cells in Susac syndrome. Whole-study findings and limits: The study recognized that its TCR sequencing and HLA analysis covered a relatively small number of individuals.

RNA amounts of about 0.45 to 1 ug underwent reverse transcription with random hexamers. One entry per CDR3 protein, called by TCRdb with MiXCR from the immunoSEQ multiplex PCR reads. The data contain under 550,000 distinct CDR3 sequences, approximately 85% of them singletons. Control patients had untreated stable or active relapsing-remitting multiple sclerosis by revised McDonald criteria. With regard to this clonotype: The antigen is not known.

V was clipped by 2 bases and J by 3 bases; unmatched bases: 11. Germline-derived CDR1 and CDR2 are SGHAT and FQDESV (reference sequence). This CDR3 region has 18 residues. The V call is TRBV11-1, the J call TRBJ2-7, with 12 positions matching TRBD2. Sequencing used CD8+ T cells from PBMCs. The sequence was collected from a human donor with multiple sclerosis. The CDR3 DNA follows: TGTGCCAGCAGCTTACGACTAGCGGGAGTCGAAGGGGTCTACGAGCAGTACTTC. Its translation is CASSLRLAGVEGVYEQYF.